This entry lists 19 T cell receptor beta chains sequenced from one sample in a study of blood T cell repertoires in COVID-19. Data came from immunoSEQ multiplex PCR; TCRdb stores just in-frame clones and leaves some out. The sample holds some 270,000 clones, around 83% seen once. The sequenced sample consisted of PBMCs or T cells enriched from blood (not recorded which). These receptors were taken from a woman aged 45 to 65 who had been exposed to COVID-19.

The chain joins TRBV7-2 to TRBJ1-2; a weak D match, TRBD1 (6 bases). Germline V gene sequence: CDR1 SGHTA, CDR2 FQGNSA. Trimming removed 0 bases from V and 7 bases from J, with 15 bases in between. This CDR3 is 15 amino acids long. The CDR3 DNA sequence: TGTGCCAGCAGCTTAGCCGGGGGGCCGGGCTCTGGCTACACCTTC. Its translation: CASSLAGGPGSGYTF.

V and J are TRBV4-3 and TRBJ1-5; TRBD1 aligns across 7 bases. Trimming took 0 bases from V and 6 from J; bases not matched to a gene: 11. There are 17 residues in the CDR3. Germline V CDR1 and CDR2: LGHNA, YSLEER. The CDR3 bases are TGCGCCAGCAGCCAAGAGAGTCCAGGGGGTATAGGTCAGCCCCAGCATTTT. It codes for CASSQESPGGIGQPQHF.

The V and J genes are TRBV2 and TRBJ1-6; the D gene is possibly TRBD1 (5 bases). With 4 bases removed from V and 7 bases from J, the gap between germline ends came to 14 bases. This CDR3 comprises 15 residues. The germline CDR1 and CDR2 sequences are SNHLY and FYNNEI. The CDR3 nucleotides are TGTGCCAGCAGTGTGGGGCAGGGAATCAATTCACCCCTCCACTTT. Translation gives CASSVGQGINSPLHF.

The gene calls are TRBV5-1 and TRBJ2-6; 12 bases are a match to TRBD2. The CDR3 sequence is 20 residues long. The V and J ends lost 3 bases and 0 bases, in that order; junction bases with no gene match: 10. CDR1 is SGHRS, CDR2 YFSETQ, per germline. The chain's CDR3 is CASSSATPGLAGSGANVLTF. For the CDR3, the DNA is TGCGCCAGCAGCTCCGCAACTCCGGGACTAGCGGGCTCTGGGGCCAACGTCCTGACTTTC.

The chain employs TRBV30 and TRBJ2-2, with TRBD1 matching over 9 bases. The V segment lost 6 bases and the J segment 4 bases; nucleotides outside the gene matches: 3. Germline CDR1 reads GTSNPN; CDR2 reads SVGIG (reference sequence). The CDR3 extends over 13 amino acids. In DNA, the CDR3 is TGTGCCTGTGGGACAGGGAGCACCGGGGAGCTGTTTTTT. Translation: CACGTGSTGELFF.

This chain uses TRBV10-3 with TRBJ1-1; D remains unclear. This CDR3 contains 15 residues. Germline V gene sequence: CDR1 ENHRY, CDR2 SYGVKD. With 0 bases removed from V and 4 bases from J, the gap between germline ends came to 12 bases. The CDR3 sequence is CAISESRVMITEAFF. For the CDR3, the DNA is TGTGCCATCAGTGAGTCGAGGGTAATGATCACTGAAGCTTTCTTT.

The chain combines TRBV7-2 with TRBJ2-5, with D possibly being TRBD2 (5 bases). The V gene lost 3 bases and the J gene lost 3 bases, with 11 bases spanning the gap. In germline, CDR1 is SGHTA, CDR2 FQGNSA. The CDR3 covers 14 residues. CDR3 sequence (DNA): TGTGCCAGCAGCTTTTACCGGGGTAAAGAGACCCAGTACTTC. This encodes CASSFYRGKETQYF.

In DNA, the CDR3 is TGTGCCAGCAGCTTAGAGAGGTTAGCTAACTATGGCTACACCTTC. Encoded protein: CASSLERLANYGYTF. The chain links TRBV7-9 to TRBJ1-2; D gene unclear. This CDR3 spans 15 amino acids. Trimming cost V 1 base and J 0 bases, with 9 bases left between them. Germline CDR1 is SEHNR and CDR2 is FQNEAQ (reference sequence).

In this sample, this clone turned up a few times. The V call is TRBV7-9, the J call TRBJ1-1; TRBD1 matches 8 bases. The V gene's germline CDR1 is SEHNR and CDR2 FQNEAQ (reference sequence). This CDR3 spans 14 amino acids. V dropped 5 bases and J dropped 7; count of bases not matched to a gene: 9. The CDR3 DNA is TGTGCCAGCAGCCCAGGACAGGGCAAGGATGAAGCTTTCTTT. Protein sequence: CASSPGQGKDEAFF.

The rearrangement uses TRBV28 and TRBJ2-7, with TRBD1 matching over 7 bases. With V trimmed by 10 bases and J by 4 bases, 10 bases remained unmatched. Germline CDR1 is MDHEN and CDR2 is SYDVKM. This CDR3 is 13 amino acids long. CDR3 amino acids: CATRTGAYYEQYF. The CDR3 nucleotides are TGTGCCACCCGAACAGGGGCATATTACGAGCAGTACTTC.

The J gene is TRBJ2-7, the V gene TRBV19, with 9 bases matching TRBD1. The V gene end was trimmed by 6 bases and the J gene end by 7 bases; junction bases not matched to a gene: 7. Germline lookup yields CDR1 LNHDA and CDR2 SQIVND (reference sequence). This CDR3 spans 13 amino acids. CDR3 region: CASSPGQGLEQYF. The CDR3 nucleotides read TGTGCCAGTAGCCCCGGACAGGGGTTAGAGCAGTACTTC.

This chain uses TRBV6-6 with TRBJ2-5; D not resolved. The length of the CDR3 is 14 residues. CDR1 and CDR2 from the germline V gene are MNHNY and SVGAGI (reference sequence). The V and J ends lost 8 bases and 0 bases respectively, with 13 bases between them. The DNA of the CDR3 is TGTGCCAGCCAGACCCCTGAGGACCAAGAGACCCAGTACTTC. This translates into CASQTPEDQETQYF.

The chain recombines TRBV19 with TRBJ1-4; D is possibly TRBD1 (5 bases). The germline V and J ends were trimmed by 4 bases and 5 bases, with 14 bases remaining between them. The CDR3 is 15 amino acids. Germline V lookup: CDR1 LNHDA, CDR2 SQIVND (reference sequence). DNA of the CDR3: TGTGCCAGTAGTACCCAGGGTATAGGGAATGAAAAACTGTTTTTT. This translates into CASSTQGIGNEKLFF.

DNA of the CDR3: TGTGCCAGCTCACTGGACAGATTCTATAGCAATCAGCCCCAGCATTTT. It codes for CASSLDRFYSNQPQHF. V and J are TRBV18 and TRBJ1-5; possibly TRBD1 for D (6 bases). Between the trimmed V and J ends, which lost 4 bases and 0 bases, there was a span of 13 bases. Germline CDR1 and CDR2: KGHSH and LQKENI. The CDR3 is 16 amino acids.

This clone is a singleton in its sample. The chain uses TRBV2 and TRBJ2-1; TRBD1 matches at 7 bases. This CDR3 contains 13 residues. Germline V gene sequence: CDR1 SNHLY, CDR2 FYNNEI. With 6 bases clipped from V and 6 bases from J, the junction kept 5 bases outside the gene matches. This CDR3 is CASRPDRANEQFF. The DNA of the CDR3 is TGTGCCAGCAGACCCGACAGGGCCAATGAGCAGTTCTTC.

The rearrangement uses TRBV19 and TRBJ1-1, with 9 bases fitting TRBD1. Trimming at V came to 1 base and at J to 1 base, leaving 10 bases not matched to a gene. The germline V gene encodes CDR1 LNHDA and CDR2 SQIVND (reference sequence). CDR3 length: 18 residues. CDR3 sequence reads: CASSIVQTMGQGNTEAFF. CDR3 DNA sequence: TGTGCCAGTAGTATAGTCCAGACGATGGGACAGGGGAACACTGAAGCTTTCTTT.

V is TRBV5-1 and J is TRBJ1-1; TRBD1 aligns across 7 bases. The CDR3 has 15 residues. Germline V gene data show CDR1 as SGHRS and CDR2 as YFSETQ. Trimming cost V 6 bases and J 5 bases; bases outside gene matches: 13. In DNA form, the CDR3 reads TGCGCCAGCACTCCTCTAACAGGGGCAGTGACTGAAGCTTTCTTT. It encodes CASTPLTGAVTEAFF.

This clone showed up just once. This rearrangement joins TRBV2 to TRBJ1-1, with a tentative D call TRBD1 (6 bases). V dropped 3 bases and J dropped 1 base, with 9 bases sitting between them. The CDR3 is 14 residues long. Germline-derived CDR1 and CDR2 are SNHLY and FYNNEI. The CDR3, as DNA: TGTGCCAGCAGTGAGGGACAACCGAACACTGAAGCTTTCTTT. As protein: CASSEGQPNTEAFF.

The V call is TRBV29-1, the J call TRBJ1-2; TRBD1 might be the D (5 bases). Germline V gene sequence: CDR1 SQVTM, CDR2 ANQGSEA. CDR3 length: 12 residues. The V end lost 4 bases, the J end lost 8 bases, and 14 bases lay between the germline ends. CDR3 nucleotide sequence: TGCAGCGTTGTAGGGCAGGGAGGGGGCTACACCTTC. This gives the protein CSVVGQGGGYTF.